The 10 T cell receptor beta chains reported below all come from one sample, sequenced in a study of T cell responses to AZD1222 COVID-19 vaccine. The method was immunoSEQ multiplex PCR; TCRdb's version includes in-frame clones alone and lacks a portion of them. The table has fewer than 130,000 clones, around nine tenths seen once. This specimen consisted of peripheral blood, obtained 28 days after the second AZD1222 dose. The source of these receptors is an adult who received the AZD1222 COVID-19 vaccine.

In this sample, this clone turned up once. The rearrangement links TRBV28 to TRBJ1-1; no clear D. This CDR3 region has 11 residues. CDR1 and CDR2 from the germline V gene are MDHEN and SYDVKM. Deletions cut 6 bases from V and 10 bases from J, with 12 bases between. The CDR3 reads CASRRGYAAFF. CDR3 bases: TGTGCCAGCAGACGAGGGTACGCAGCTTTCTTT.

This sequence joins TRBV3-1 (or the pseudogene TRBV3-2) and TRBJ2-7; 7 bases match TRBD2. This CDR3 has 15 amino acids. Germline assignment: CDR1 LGHDT and CDR2 YNNKEL (reference sequence). Unmatched junction bases numbered 5, after V lost 2 bases and J lost 1 base. CDR3 nucleotide sequence: TGTGCCAGCAGCCAATCTCGAGCGGGGTCCTACGAGCAGTACTTC. It encodes CASSQSRAGSYEQYF.

The genes are TRBV7-2 and TRBJ2-2; D is ambiguous. The CDR3 is 14 amino acids. From germline, CDR1 is SGHTA and CDR2 FQGNSA. Trimming left V 1 base short and J 1 base short, with 4 bases between. The CDR3 loop is CASSLVVNTGELFF. The DNA for the CDR3 is TGTGCCAGCAGCTTAGTGGTGAACACCGGGGAGCTGTTTTTT.

V is TRBV6-2 or TRBV6-3 and J is TRBJ1-1; D remains unclear. CDR1 is MNHEY, CDR2 SVGEGT, per germline. The CDR3 consists of 14 residues. The germline V and J ends were trimmed by 3 bases and 2 bases, with 10 bases remaining between them. The CDR3 sequence: CASSYGVINTEAFF. CDR3 nucleotides: TGTGCCAGCAGTTATGGTGTGATAAACACTGAAGCTTTCTTT.

The gene calls are TRBV23-1 and TRBJ1-5; D unresolved. TRBV23-1 carries the ORF label, with uncertain function. Trimming took 2 bases from V and 0 from J, leaving 14 bases between them. The CDR3 is made up of 17 amino acids. DNA of the CDR3: TGCGCCAGCAGTCAACGATCGGCTGTTTATAGCAATCAGCCCCAGCATTTT. Protein product: CASSQRSAVYSNQPQHF.

The CDR3 coding sequence is TGTGCCAGCAGCGTTATAGGGACATACTTAACGGGGGAGCTGTTTTTT. Translation: CASSVIGTYLTGELFF. The chain employs TRBV9 and TRBJ2-2, with D perhaps matching TRBD1 (6 bases). The ends were cut back, 2 bases at V and 8 bases at J, with 19 bases in the middle. The CDR3 contains 16 residues. CDR1 is SGDLS and CDR2 is YYNGEE in the germline V gene.

The rearrangement links TRBV25-1 to TRBJ2-6, with D tentatively TRBD1 or TRBD2 (6 bases each). The V end lost 5 bases, the J end lost 0 bases, and 17 bases lay between the germline ends. The CDR3 runs to 18 residues. Germline CDR1 is MGHDK and CDR2 is SYGVNS. This CDR3 is CASSRVRGQSSGANVLTF. DNA of the CDR3: TGTGCCAGCAGTAGGGTTCGGGGGCAGAGCTCTGGGGCCAACGTCCTGACTTTC.

This rearrangement joins TRBV5-4 to TRBJ2-2; 13 bases fit TRBD2. V lost 3 bases, J lost 0 bases, and 5 bases stayed unmatched. Germline assignment: CDR1 SGHNT and CDR2 YYREEE (reference sequence). The length of the CDR3 is 18 residues. CDR3 sequence reads: CASSSRTSGGSNTGELFF. Written as DNA, the CDR3 is TGTGCCAGCAGCTCCCGGACTAGCGGGGGTTCGAACACCGGGGAGCTGTTTTTT.

V and J are TRBV27 and TRBJ2-3; 8 bases map to TRBD1. The CDR3 is made up of 16 amino acids. Losses at the gene ends were 7 bases for V and 1 base for J; bases not matched to a gene: 10. The germline gives CDR1 MNHEY, CDR2 SMNVEV (reference sequence). CDR3 in DNA: TGTGCCAGCACCTTATGGGCGACAGGGGGCACAGATACGCAGTATTTT. Protein product: CASTLWATGGTDTQYF.

The table lists this clone with a count of one. V and J are TRBV25-1 and TRBJ1-2; 8 bases align to TRBD1. CDR1 is MGHDK, CDR2 SYGVNS, per germline. Trimming cost V 2 bases and J 5 bases; bases outside gene matches: 4. There are 14 residues in the CDR3. The CDR3 nucleotides are TGTGCCAGCAGTGAACCGGGACAGGTTTATGGCTACACCTTC. It translates to CASSEPGQVYGYTF.